Listed below are T cell receptor beta chains from one sample, sequenced in a study of blood T cell repertoires in COVID-19. The data were produced by immunoSEQ multiplex PCR, yet TCRdb's version contains in-frame clones alone and is incomplete. The repertoire holds 70,000 or so clones, 90% seen once, with 5% to 5.5% in the top ten. Sequenced sample: peripheral blood. Receptors originate from a woman younger than 35 with acute or convalescent COVID-19. The CDR3 runs from the conserved cysteine through the conserved F or W. A D gene is named only where the DNA matches it firmly. Not every row has a clone size; where given, it reads once, few, many or a size class.

d_gene	v_gene	j_gene	abundance	CDR3nt	CDR3aa
NA	TRBV2	TRBJ1-5	NA	TGTGCCAGCAGCCAGGGAGGGGCGGGTCAGCCCCAGCATTTT	CASSQGGAGQPQHF
TRBD2	TRBV11-1	TRBJ2-1	NA	TGTGCCAGCGACTCTGGGAGCGGGGGTAACAATGAGCAGTTCTTC	CASDSGSGGNNEQFF
NA	TRBV7-9	TRBJ1-1	once	TGTGCCAGCAGCAAATCCGGGACTCGAGGGACTGAAGCTTTCTTT	CASSKSGTRGTEAFF
NA	TRBV6-5	TRBJ1-2	NA	TGTGCCAGCAGTCCGGGCTATGGCTACACCTTC	CASSPGYGYTF
NA	TRBV19	TRBJ2-1	NA	TGTGCCAGCCGGAGTTTAGGGGAAGACAATGAGCAGTTCTTC	CASRSLGEDNEQFF
NA	TRBV2	TRBJ1-3	few	TGTGCCAGCAGTGTTTCAGGGACTCGAAACACCATATATTTT	CASSVSGTRNTIYF
NA	TRBV6-2/TRBV6-3	TRBJ1-2	NA	TGTGCCAGCAGTTCCCCCGGGGGGGGCAGCTATGGCTACACCTTC	CASSSPGGGSYGYTF
TRBD2	TRBV7-9	TRBJ2-1	NA	TGTGCCAGCAGTTTAAATCGGGAGGTTTCCTACAATGAGCAGTTCTTC	CASSLNREVSYNEQFF
TRBD1	TRBV11-2	TRBJ1-2	NA	TGTGCCAGCAGGCCTACAGGGGTTCTGTATGGCTACACCTTC	CASRPTGVLYGYTF
NA	TRBV7-2	TRBJ1-1	NA	TGTGCCAGCAGCTTAGTTCCGGGAACCTATGAAGCTTTCTTT	CASSLVPGTYEAFF
TRBD1	TRBV5-3	TRBJ2-7	NA	TGTGCCAGAACAGGACAGGGGTGGTTCGAGCAGTACTTC	CARTGQGWFEQYF
NA	TRBV28	TRBJ2-2	NA	TGTGCCAGCAGTTTATTTGGGTTCGGGGTTGCGGGGACCGGGGAGCTGTTTTTT	CASSLFGFGVAGTGELFF
NA	TRBV4-1	TRBJ2-5	NA	TGCGCCAGCAGCCAAGCTGCGGCGGGGCTAGAGACCCAGTACTTC	CASSQAAAGLETQYF
TRBD1	TRBV6-6	TRBJ1-2	NA	TGTGCCAGCAGTTATGACCCGGGACAGAGGTATGGCTACACCTTC	CASSYDPGQRYGYTF
TRBD2	TRBV15	TRBJ2-1	NA	TGTGCCACCAGCAGAGGACTAGCGGGGAAGTACAATGAGCAGTTCTTC	CATSRGLAGKYNEQFF
NA	TRBV6-2/TRBV6-3	TRBJ2-5	once	TGTGCCAGCAGCCGCCGGCAGGGGCAGCAAGAGACTCAGTACTTC	CASSRRQGQQETQYF
NA	TRBV14	TRBJ1-2	NA	TGTGCCAGCAGCCAAGGATCGGGCGGGGGCTATGGCTACACCTTC	CASSQGSGGGYGYTF
NA	TRBV10-3	TRBJ1-2	NA	TGTGCCATCAGTGAGCTGGACAGCGCAAGAGGTGGCTACACCTTC	CAISELDSARGGYTF
NA	TRBV19	TRBJ1-5	NA	TGTGCCAGTAGTATAGGGCACGATCAGCCCCAGCATTTT	CASSIGHDQPQHF
TRBD1	TRBV7-2	TRBJ2-2	NA	TGTGCCAGCAGCCCGCGACAGGGCTTAGCCGGGGAGCTGTTTTTT	CASSPRQGLAGELFF
TRBD1	TRBV19	TRBJ1-1	NA	TGTGCCAGTAGGCTTGGAAACAGGGGGTCTGGAACTGAAGCTTTCTTT	CASRLGNRGSGTEAFF
NA	TRBV6-5	TRBJ1-2	NA	TGTGCCAGCAGTTCCGCCGGTGGGGCTTATGGCTACACCTTC	CASSSAGGAYGYTF
NA	TRBV3-1/TRBV3-2	TRBJ2-2	once	TGTGCCAGCAGCCAAGATCGAGGGGCCCGGGGGACCGGGGAGCTGTTTTTT	CASSQDRGARGTGELFF
NA	TRBV7-2	TRBJ1-1	NA	TGTGCCAGCAGCTTACGTAGCGGGAACACTGAAGCTTTCTTT	CASSLRSGNTEAFF
TRBD2	TRBV7-2	TRBJ2-3	few	TGTGCCAGCAGCTATCCCTCCGGGGGACTAGTACGCACAGATACGCAGTATTTT	CASSYPSGGLVRTDTQYF
NA	TRBV7-9	TRBJ1-3	NA	TGTGCCAGCAGCTCGTTCAAACGGGACTCGAGCTCTGGAAACACCATATATTTT	CASSSFKRDSSSGNTIYF
NA	TRBV2	TRBJ2-1	NA	TGTGCCAGCAACCAGGGTTGGTTGGGGAATGAGCAGTTCTTC	CASNQGWLGNEQFF
NA	TRBV7-8	TRBJ2-7	few	TGTGCCAGCAGCTCCCCGGTTCACGCCTACGAGCAGTACTTC	CASSSPVHAYEQYF
TRBD1	TRBV18	TRBJ2-3	NA	TGTGCCAGCTCACAAACAGGGGGGAGCACAGATACGCAGTATTTT	CASSQTGGSTDTQYF
NA	TRBV6-1	TRBJ1-3	NA	TGTGCCAGCAGTGAAATATTTCCCTCTGGAAACACCATATATTTT	CASSEIFPSGNTIYF
TRBD1	TRBV28	TRBJ2-7	NA	TGTGCCAGCAGTGCGGGGGACAGGGGGTACGAGCAGTACTTC	CASSAGDRGYEQYF
TRBD1	TRBV5-1	TRBJ2-6	NA	TGCGCCAGCAGCACGGACAGGGGGCATGGGGCCAACGTCCTGACTTTC	CASSTDRGHGANVLTF
NA	TRBV30	TRBJ1-2	NA	TGTGCCTGGAGTCAAGCCGGGGGTGACTATGGCTACACCTTC	CAWSQAGGDYGYTF
TRBD1	TRBV19	TRBJ1-1	NA	TGTGCCAGTAGAGAACAGGGGGCGAACACTGAAGCTTTCTTT	CASREQGANTEAFF
TRBD1	TRBV28	TRBJ2-2	NA	TGTGCCAGCAGCCCACAGGGGGCGAACACCGGGGAGCTGTTTTTT	CASSPQGANTGELFF
NA	TRBV5-1	TRBJ2-5	NA	TGCGCCAGCAGCTTGGGATGGACCACGGGGTGGGAGACCCAGTACTTC	CASSLGWTTGWETQYF
NA	TRBV30	TRBJ2-1	NA	TGTGCCTGGAGCGTAGGACAGTTAAGTTCCAATGAGCAGTTCTTC	CAWSVGQLSSNEQFF
NA	TRBV3-1/TRBV3-2	TRBJ1-6	NA	TGTGCCAGCAGCCAAGAGAGAGGTTCACCCCTCCACTTT	CASSQERGSPLHF
NA	TRBV9	TRBJ2-1	NA	TGTGCCAGCAGCGTAGCAAGCGGCTCTTCGAATGAGCAGTTCTTC	CASSVASGSSNEQFF
TRBD2	TRBV11-2	TRBJ2-3	NA	TGTGCCAGTCAAGAGGGAGGGCCGACAGATACGCAGTATTTT	CASQEGGPTDTQYF
NA	TRBV12-3/TRBV12-4	TRBJ1-2	NA	TGTGCCAGCAGTTTAGCAATCAGGGTAGGCTACACCTTC	CASSLAIRVGYTF
NA	TRBV28	TRBJ1-1	once	TGTGCCAGCAGTTTACTTCAGGGTGGCGCTTTCTTT	CASSLLQGGAFF
NA	TRBV5-4	TRBJ2-5	NA	TGTGCCAGCAGAACAGGAGTGCAAGAGACCCAGTACTTC	CASRTGVQETQYF
TRBD1	TRBV9	TRBJ2-7	NA	TGTGCCAGCAGCGTAGAGGGACAGGGGGCCAGCGAGCAGTACTTC	CASSVEGQGASEQYF
NA	TRBV4-1	TRBJ1-2	NA	TGCGCCAGCAGCCAAGTTCGTCGGGGAGGGGCAACTAACTATGGCTACACCTTC	CASSQVRRGGATNYGYTF
NA	TRBV28	TRBJ1-5	NA	TGTGCCAGCAGTTTAGACAATCGGGGGATTCAGCCCCAGCATTTT	CASSLDNRGIQPQHF
TRBD1	TRBV9	TRBJ2-1	NA	TGTGCCAGCAGCGATACAGGGGGCCTCGACAATGAGCAGTTCTTC	CASSDTGGLDNEQFF
TRBD2	TRBV28	TRBJ2-3	NA	TGTGCCAGCAGTTTATTGAGCGGGGGGACCACAGATACGCAGTATTTT	CASSLLSGGTTDTQYF
NA	TRBV6-5	TRBJ1-5	NA	TGTGCCAGCAGTTACTCGAACAGTAAGAATCAGCCCCAGCATTTT	CASSYSNSKNQPQHF
TRBD2	TRBV3-1/TRBV3-2	TRBJ2-3	NA	TGTGCCAGCAGCCAAACGACTAGCGGGATTTCCAGCACAGATACGCAGTATTTT	CASSQTTSGISSTDTQYF
TRBD1	TRBV5-5	TRBJ1-1	NA	TGTGCCAGCAGCTGGACAGGGGTTCAGGGCACTGAAGCTTTCTTT	CASSWTGVQGTEAFF
TRBD1	TRBV27	TRBJ1-5	NA	TGTGCCAGCAGAATCACAGGGGTTAGCAATCAGCCCCAGCATTTT	CASRITGVSNQPQHF
NA	TRBV27	TRBJ2-3	NA	TGTGCCAGCAGGACGGGCGGGACGGGGGTTTATACGCAGTATTTT	CASRTGGTGVYTQYF
NA	TRBV12-3/TRBV12-4	TRBJ2-3	NA	TGTGCCAGCAGTGCCTTCCGGGTAGATACGCAGTATTTT	CASSAFRVDTQYF
NA	TRBV18	TRBJ2-1	NA	TGTGCCAGCTCACCACCGGTAACGGGAGCAGTTTTCGAGCAGTTCTTC	CASSPPVTGAVFEQFF
TRBD2	TRBV7-2	TRBJ2-1	NA	TGTGCCAGCAGCCCAAAGGGACTAGCGAGACCGAATGAGCAGTTCTTC	CASSPKGLARPNEQFF
NA	TRBV30	TRBJ2-2	few	TGTGCCTGGAGCCGTCTAGCCATGAACACCGGGGAGCTGTTTTTT	CAWSRLAMNTGELFF
NA	TRBV7-8	TRBJ1-2	NA	TGTGCCAGCAGCTTAGAGCGTCTCCCCGGAGGCTATGGCTACACCTTC	CASSLERLPGGYGYTF
NA	TRBV20-1	TRBJ2-1	NA	TGCAGTGCTCCAACTCGTAATGAGCAGTTCTTC	CSAPTRNEQFF